The source of this T cell receptor (beta chain) is a study of metastatic and nonmetastatic thyroid tumors (TCRdb year 2020). Background on the whole study: Repertoires were compared across peripheral blood and tumor or nodule tissue samples from malignant and benign thyroid patients.

No treatment had been received by any patient before thyroid surgery. Using T-cell receptor beta sequencing, the researchers looked back retrospectively at clinical samples from patients, gathered between about 2012 and 2019. The receptor library was made with PCR. The instrument was an Illumina HiSeq 4000. High-throughput sequencing was used to profile the TCR beta-chain CDR3 region of every patient. Per the original workflow: A classifier to discriminate distant-metastatic papillary thyroid cancer patients was built from CDR3 differences across clinicopathological groups. The Shannon index was used to assess repertoire diversity, and the Morisita-Horn index was used to assess tumor-blood repertoire similarity. Starting from the raw public reads, TCRdb applied fastp trimming at Q25, assembled clones with MiXCR and retained in-frame beta chains. The V and J calls shown here were made by TCRdb, not taken from the authors' results. The sample records approximately 19,000 clones, 35% to 40% of which are singletons. The ten most abundant clones make up about 25% of the sample.

Trimming takes 1 base off V and 8 bases off J; junction bases not matched to a gene: 10. There are 15 amino acids in the CDR3, from cysteine to phenylalanine inclusive. The kept DNA is CDR3 alone, 45 bases in frame from the first base. The germline V gene (reference sequence) specifies LGHDT as CDR1 and YNNKEL as CDR2. A remark on this clone: What antigen it recognizes has not been identified. No per-base quality is available; no much larger clone lies one base away.

What the authors observed across the whole study: TCR beta diversity was reported as significantly higher in malignant tumors than in benign nodules, in both blood and tumor samples.

The specimen was tumor tissue. The sequence links TRBV3-1 to TRBJ1-1, with 7 bases aligning to TRBD1. The receptor was derived from a female donor with papillary thyroid cancer or a benign thyroid nodule (not recorded which). Some clones in this sample may be carry-over from other donors' samples. The nucleotide sequence is TGTGCCAGCAGCCAAGCTTCAGACAGGGATGAAGAAGCTTTCTTT. This sequence encodes CASSQASDRDEEAFF.